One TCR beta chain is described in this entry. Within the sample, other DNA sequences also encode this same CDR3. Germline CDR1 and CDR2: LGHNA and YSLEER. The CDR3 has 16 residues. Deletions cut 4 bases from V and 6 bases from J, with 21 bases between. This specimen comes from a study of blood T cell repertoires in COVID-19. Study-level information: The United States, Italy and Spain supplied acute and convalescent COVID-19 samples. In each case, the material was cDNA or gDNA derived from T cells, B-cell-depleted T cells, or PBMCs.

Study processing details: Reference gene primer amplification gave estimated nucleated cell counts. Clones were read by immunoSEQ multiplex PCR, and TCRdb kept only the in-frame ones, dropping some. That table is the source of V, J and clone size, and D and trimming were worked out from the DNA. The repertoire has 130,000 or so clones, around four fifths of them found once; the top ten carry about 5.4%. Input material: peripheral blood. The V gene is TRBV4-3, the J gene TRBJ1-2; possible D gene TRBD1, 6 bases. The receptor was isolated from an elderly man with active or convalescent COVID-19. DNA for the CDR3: TGCGCCAGCAGCCGGGAAAACAGGGTGGCAAACCATGGCTACACCTTC. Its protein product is CASSRENRVANHGYTF.